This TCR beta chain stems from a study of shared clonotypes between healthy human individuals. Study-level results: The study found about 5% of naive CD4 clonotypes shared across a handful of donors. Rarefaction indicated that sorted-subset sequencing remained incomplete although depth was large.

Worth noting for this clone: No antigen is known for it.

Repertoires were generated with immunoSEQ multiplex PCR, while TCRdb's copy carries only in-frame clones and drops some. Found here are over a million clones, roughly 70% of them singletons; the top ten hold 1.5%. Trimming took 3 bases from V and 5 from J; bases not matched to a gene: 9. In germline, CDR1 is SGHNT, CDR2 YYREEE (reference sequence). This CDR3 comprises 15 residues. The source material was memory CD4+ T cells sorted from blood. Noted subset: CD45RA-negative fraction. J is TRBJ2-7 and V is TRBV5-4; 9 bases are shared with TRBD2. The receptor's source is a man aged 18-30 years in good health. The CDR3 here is CASSYPLAGINEQYF. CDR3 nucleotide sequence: TGTGCCAGCAGCTACCCTCTAGCGGGAATAAACGAGCAGTACTTC. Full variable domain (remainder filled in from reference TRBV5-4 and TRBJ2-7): ETGVTQSPTHLIKTRGQQVTLRCSSQSGHNTVSWYQQALGQGPQFIFQYYREEENGRGNFPPRFSGLQFPNYSSELNVNALELDDSALYLCASSYPLAGINEQYFGPGTRLTVT.